These 5 T cell receptor beta chains came from one sample sequenced in a study of human T cells and chemical hapten exposure. TCRdb processed the RACE reads anew with MiXCR; each CDR3 protein has one entry. The table records about 290,000 distinct CDR3 sequences, approximately 8% of them present only once. Time point indicated: pre-sensitization, week 0. Treatment denoted: therapeutic diphenylcyclopropenone sensitization with weekly scalp DPC. The material was whole blood, obtained in connection with sensitization to the hapten diphenylcyclopropenone (DPC). The origin of the receptors is a man aged 18 to 30 with alopecia areata. Some clones in this sample may be carry-over from other donors' samples.

A few counts support this clonotype. This chain connects TRBV12-2 to TRBJ2-5; TRBD2 is the table's D call, not checked against the DNA. TRBV12-2 constitutes a pseudogene. The CDR3 totals 18 residues. The CDR3 region is CASRLAGLAGGRQETQYF. Written as DNA, the CDR3 is TGTGCAAGTCGCTTAGCGGGACTAGCGGGGGGTAGGCAAGAGACCCAGTACTTC.

This clonotype came up a few times. The rearrangement joins TRBV24-1 to TRBJ2-3, with 9 bases aligning to TRBD1. Looked up from germline, CDR1 is KGHDR and CDR2 is SFDVKD. The V segment lost 6 bases and the J segment 2 bases; nucleotides outside the gene matches: 8. This CDR3 has 16 residues. In DNA form, the CDR3 reads TGTGCCACCAGTAGGGGGACAGGGAGACCCACAGATACGCAGTATTTT. It translates to CATSRGTGRPTDTQYF.

This clonotype showed up just a few times. V usage is TRBV12-3 or TRBV12-4 and J usage is TRBJ1-1, with 9 positions matching TRBD1. The CDR3 covers 14 residues. J gave up 5 bases and V 5 bases, and 6 bases lay outside the gene matches. CDR3 residues: CASSAGTGWTEAFF. In DNA, the CDR3 is TGTGCCAGCAGTGCCGGGACAGGGTGGACTGAAGCTTTCTTT.

This clonotype has at least ten counts. V and J are TRBV7-3 and TRBJ2-1; 13 bases align to TRBD2. CDR1 and CDR2 (germline): SGHTA, FQGTGA. Trimming took 5 bases from V and 12 from J; bases not matched to a gene: 7. This CDR3 spans 14 amino acids. The CDR3 bases are TGTGCCAGCAGCACCCAGACTAGCGGGGGGACGCAGTTCTTC. Encoded protein: CASSTQTSGGTQFF.

This clonotype was observed a handful of times. This sequence joins TRBV28 and TRBJ2-7; 7 bases map to TRBD1. Per the germline V gene, CDR1 is MDHEN and CDR2 is SYDVKM. The CDR3 has 14 residues. V was clipped by 6 bases and J by 4 bases; unmatched bases: 9. Here the CDR3 DNA reads TGTGCCAGCAGACTCCCGGGACAGTTTTACGAGCAGTACTTC. Encoded protein: CASRLPGQFYEQYF.